This T cell receptor beta chain was captured by sequencing in a study of blood T cell repertoires in COVID-19. The overall study: Samples of COVID-19 (acute and convalescent) were obtained from the United States, Italy and Spain. T cells, B-cell-depleted T cells, or PBMCs supplied cDNA or gDNA.

Per the authors' pipeline: It was from reference gene primer amplification that nucleated cell counts were estimated. Clones were sequenced by immunoSEQ multiplex PCR, and TCRdb holds only the in-frame ones, with some missing. That table is the source of V, J and clone size, and D and trimming were worked out from the DNA. This table holds approximately 200,000 clones, 80% to 90% found once. V lost 3 bases and J lost 0, with 15 bases in between. The CDR3 has 17 residues. Germline lookup yields CDR1 MDHEN and CDR2 SYDVKM. The sequence was collected from a woman of 80 years or more with acute or convalescent COVID-19. The chain is built from TRBV28 and TRBJ1-3, with D hard to call. Sequencing used peripheral blood. CDR3: CASSFAGNDYSGNTIYF. DNA for the CDR3: TGTGCCAGCAGTTTTGCCGGGAACGACTACTCTGGAAACACCATATATTTT.